The 8 T cell receptor beta chains listed next were all sequenced from one sample in a study of beta chain features in type 1 diabetes. Study conclusions and caveats: The study found moderately but significantly shorter TCRB CDR3s in all four CD4+ subsets of Type 1 diabetes patients.

Their recognized antigens are unknown. The entirety of the isolated RNA underwent reverse transcription, so expressed TCRB transcripts were sequenced. Sequencing was performed with immunoSEQ multiplex PCR; in TCRdb, only in-frame clones are kept and a portion is missing. Among 310,000 or so clones, approximately 15% were seen once, and the ten largest hold about 0.014%. The sample taken for sequencing was naive CD4+ T cells from blood. All receptors derive from a man aged 18 to 29 with type 1 diabetes.

This clone was counted between two and nine times. The CDR3 sequence: CASSPGTGSIEQFF. The CDR3, as DNA: TGCGCCAGCAGCCCCGGGACCGGGAGTATTGAGCAGTTCTTC. The rearrangement uses TRBV5-1 and TRBJ2-1; perhaps TRBD2 as D (6 bases). Germline CDR1 and CDR2: SGHRS and YFSETQ. CDR3 length: 14 amino acids. V shed 4 bases and J shed 9 bases, with 17 bases lying between them.

This clone was counted a few times. V gene TRBV15 combines with J gene TRBJ1-1; D uncertain. Trimming shortened V by 3 bases and J by 4 bases, and 9 bases separated the two germline ends. Germline V gene data show CDR1 as LNHNV and CDR2 as YYDKDF (reference sequence). CDR3 length: 13 amino acids. CDR3 nucleotides: TGTGCCACCAGCAGCTCGGGGATCACTGAAGCTTTCTTT. It encodes CATSSSGITEAFF.

Concerning this clone: Compared with germline, one end of the junction differs, possibly owing to a read error. This chain uses TRBV7-9 with TRBJ2-7; 8 bases align to TRBD1. The CDR3 length is 12 residues. CDR1 is SEHNR, CDR2 FQNEAQ, per germline (reference sequence). CDR3 coding DNA: TGTGCCAGCAGCTTCGATAGGACAGGGAAAACGTTC. Its translation: CASSFDRTGKTF.

This clone was seen a handful of times. The chain uses TRBV15 and TRBJ1-3, with 7 bases lining up with TRBD1. The junction had 2 bases not matched to a gene; V was cut back by 4 bases and J by 2 bases. The CDR3 is 14 amino acids. CDR1 is LNHNV and CDR2 is YYDKDF in the germline V gene (reference sequence). The CDR3 bases are TGTGCCACCAGCAATCAGGGGGCTGGAAACACCATATATTTT. It codes for CATSNQGAGNTIYF.

The chain links TRBV27 to TRBJ2-4; D might be TRBD2 (7 bases). Deletions cut 6 bases from V and 5 bases from J, with 14 bases between. The CDR3 has 14 amino acids. The germline CDR1 and CDR2 sequences are MNHEY and SMNVEV (reference sequence). The CDR3 is CASSFTGRENIQYF. For the CDR3, the DNA is TGTGCCAGCAGCTTTACAGGGAGGGAAAACATTCAGTACTTC.

The rearrangement uses TRBV18 and TRBJ1-3, with 7 bases that match TRBD1. J gave up 3 bases and V 3 bases, and 5 bases lay outside the gene matches. CDR1 and CDR2 from the germline V gene are KGHSH and LQKENI. CDR3 length equals 15 residues. The CDR3, as DNA: TGTGCCAGCTCACCTTCCGGGACAGTTGGAAACACCATATATTTT. Amino acid sequence: CASSPSGTVGNTIYF.

The CDR3 bases are TGTGCCAGCCGACTAGCGGGAGCGTCGGCGGATACGCAGTATTTT. Translated, it gives CASRLAGASADTQYF. This chain connects TRBV6-5 to TRBJ2-3; TRBD2 aligns across 12 bases. Germline V gene data show CDR1 as MNHEY and CDR2 as SVGAGI. J was trimmed by 6 bases and V by 8 bases; bases with no gene match: 9. The CDR3 totals 15 residues.

This rearrangement joins TRBV9 to TRBJ2-7; weak D call: TRBD1 (6 bases). CDR1 and CDR2 from the germline V gene are SGDLS and YYNGEE. V was shortened by 0 bases and J by 0 bases, with 10 bases between the two germline ends. The CDR3 is made up of 15 amino acids. The CDR3, as DNA: TGTGCCAGCAGCGTAGATCAGGGGCTCTCCTACGAGCAGTACTTC. Its translation is CASSVDQGLSYEQYF.